This record covers a single T cell receptor (beta chain). Its specificity is unknown. The sample originates from a study of post-analysis software for immune sequencing data. Points from the study as a whole: In patients, TRBV5-6, TRBV5-1 and TRBV20-1 belonged to five or six TRBV segments found more frequently than in controls.

Trimming removed 7 bases from V and 6 bases from J, with 25 bases in between. The CDR3 covers 17 residues. cDNA libraries for TCR beta contained unique molecular identifiers. TCRdb used MiXCR to reprocess the PCR reads, holding one entry per CDR3 protein. The data show around 260,000 distinct CDR3 sequences, 35% to 45% seen once. The J gene is TRBJ1-3, the V gene TRBV12-3 or TRBV12-4; D may be TRBD1 (5 bases). The specimen sequenced was blood. The receptor comes from a girl aged 10-17 years with multiple sclerosis. CDR3 amino acids: CASIGPPGGKWQNTIYF. In DNA, the CDR3 is TGTGCCAGCATCGGACCGCCGGGGGGGAAGTGGCAAAACACCATATATTTT.